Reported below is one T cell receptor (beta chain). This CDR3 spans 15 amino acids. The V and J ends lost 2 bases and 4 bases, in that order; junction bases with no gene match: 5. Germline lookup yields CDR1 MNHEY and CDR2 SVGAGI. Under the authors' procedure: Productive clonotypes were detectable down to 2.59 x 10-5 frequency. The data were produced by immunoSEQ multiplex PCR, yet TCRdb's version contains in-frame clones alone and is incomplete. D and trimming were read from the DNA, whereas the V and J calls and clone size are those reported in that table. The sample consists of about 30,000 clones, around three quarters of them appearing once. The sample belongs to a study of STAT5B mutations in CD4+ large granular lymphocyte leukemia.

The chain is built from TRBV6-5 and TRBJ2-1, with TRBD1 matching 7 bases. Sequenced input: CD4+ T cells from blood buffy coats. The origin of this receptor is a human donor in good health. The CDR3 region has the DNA TGTGCCAGCAGTTACGTGGCAGGGGGTTACAATGAGCAGTTCTTC. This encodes CASSYVAGGYNEQFF.